Listed below are T cell receptor beta chains from one sample, sequenced in a study of early T cells in non-severe SARS-CoV-2 infection. TCRdb re-called the 5' RACE reads with MiXCR, one entry per CDR3 protein. This repertoire shows roughly 47,000 distinct CDR3 sequences, around 6.5% found once; its top ten account for about 2.6%. The sequences come from whole blood, collected at baseline. Receptor source: an adult who was a healthcare worker with PCR-confirmed SARS-CoV-2 infection or an uninfected control (not recorded which). Each CDR3 is given with its conserved first and last residue.

CDR3 | J | V
CASIGPGSNYGYTF | TRBJ1-2 | TRBV6-5
CASSQSYGGTYSYEQYF | TRBJ2-7 | TRBV4-2
CASSYSIAGGEEQYF | TRBJ2-7 | TRBV6-5
CASSLEGYGYTF | TRBJ1-2 | TRBV7-2
CASSPTALGSNQPQHF | TRBJ1-5 | TRBV6-2/TRBV6-3
CASSLEALWYGYTF | TRBJ1-2 | TRBV7-9
CASLSGSEGYTF | TRBJ1-2 | TRBV25-1
CASSLWTDLSGNTIYF | TRBJ1-3 | TRBV5-6
CASSSPYRGGGNSYEQYF | TRBJ2-7 | TRBV28
CASSPPWGQGAHEQYF | TRBJ2-7 | TRBV18
CASSLLPPGTGGRPEQYF | TRBJ2-7 | TRBV11-2
CASSVLVVQGGTGELFF | TRBJ2-2 | TRBV6-1
CASSQTDSYEQYF | TRBJ2-7 | TRBV6-2/TRBV6-3
CASSPGTPSSTDTQYF | TRBJ2-3 | TRBV11-2
CAISLAMGTQYF | TRBJ2-3 | TRBV10-3
CASSFRPDQETQYF | TRBJ2-5 | TRBV5-1
CANLIAPSNEQFF | TRBJ2-1 | TRBV24-1
CASSSRGYNEQFF | TRBJ2-1 | TRBV9
CASSYGDNEQFF | TRBJ2-1 | TRBV6-2/TRBV6-3
CASSRSSYEQYF | TRBJ2-7 | TRBV14